This T cell receptor beta chain was sequenced during a study of OX40 agonist ivuxolimab in advanced cancers. As concerns this clone: At one of its ends the junction is not consistent with the germline gene, which may arise from a read error.

Assay used: immunoSEQ multiplex PCR; TCRdb lists only in-frame clones, some missing. The top ten clones hold roughly 1.3% of a sample with tens of thousands of clones, about 85% of them seen once. Germline V gene sequence: CDR1 MNHEY, CDR2 SMNVEV (reference sequence). The CDR3 extends over 14 amino acids. Material: CD4+ or CD8+ T cells sorted from blood, obtained in a trial of the OX40 agonist ivuxolimab. The J gene is TRBJ2-3, the V gene TRBV27; 16 positions match TRBD2. This TCR derives from an adult with an advanced solid tumor such as melanoma, head and neck, liver or kidney cancer. CDR3 bases: TGTGCCACCAGCCCGGGACTAGCGGGAGGGGGCCCTCTCTTT. Encoded protein: CATSPGLAGGGPLF.